This TCR beta chain was sequenced during a study of cytomegalovirus exposure and HLA in healthy donors. Study findings and constraints: The study found most TCR sequences rare, yet found some public TCRs in many donors.

For this clone: Its target is not known.

The PCR employed 60 Vbeta primers together with 13 Jbeta primers. Assay used: immunoSEQ multiplex PCR; TCRdb lists only in-frame clones, some missing. The sample has about 160,000 clones, around 86% seen once. Per germline, CDR1 SGHDN and CDR2 FVKESK. The ends lost 4 bases at V and 0 bases at J; junction bases unmatched: 2. The CDR3 contains 15 residues. Sequencing used PBMCs. The TCR sequence derives from a man aged 50 or older in good health and CMV-seropositive. The rearrangement links TRBV14 to TRBJ2-7; 11 bases fit TRBD2. This CDR3 reads CASSLTSGTSYEQYF. The CDR3 nucleotides are TGTGCCAGCAGCCTGACTAGCGGGACCTCCTACGAGCAGTACTTC.